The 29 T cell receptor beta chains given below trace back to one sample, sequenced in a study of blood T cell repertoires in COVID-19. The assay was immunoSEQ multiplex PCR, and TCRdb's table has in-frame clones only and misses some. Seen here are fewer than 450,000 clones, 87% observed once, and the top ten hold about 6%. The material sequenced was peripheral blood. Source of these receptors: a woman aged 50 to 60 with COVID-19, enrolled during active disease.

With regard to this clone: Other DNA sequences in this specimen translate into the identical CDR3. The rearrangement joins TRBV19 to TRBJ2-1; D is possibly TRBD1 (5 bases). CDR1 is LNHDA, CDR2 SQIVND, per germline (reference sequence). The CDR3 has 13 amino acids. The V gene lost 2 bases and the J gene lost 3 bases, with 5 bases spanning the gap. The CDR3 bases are TGTGCCAGTAGTATACAGGGCTACAATGAGCAGTTCTTC. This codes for CASSIQGYNEQFF.

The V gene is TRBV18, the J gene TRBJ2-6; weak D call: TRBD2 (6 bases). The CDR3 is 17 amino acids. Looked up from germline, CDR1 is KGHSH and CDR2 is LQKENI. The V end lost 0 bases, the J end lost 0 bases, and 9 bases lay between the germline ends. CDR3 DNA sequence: TGTGCCAGCTCACCACCATTCGGGAGCTCTGGGGCCAACGTCCTGACTTTC. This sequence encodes CASSPPFGSSGANVLTF. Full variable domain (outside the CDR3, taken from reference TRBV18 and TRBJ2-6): NAGVMQNPRHLVRRRGQEARLRCSPMKGHSHVYWYRQLPEEGLKFMVYLQKENIIDESGMPKERFSAEFPKEGPSILRIQQVVRGDSAAYFCASSPPFGSSGANVLTFGAGSRLTVL.

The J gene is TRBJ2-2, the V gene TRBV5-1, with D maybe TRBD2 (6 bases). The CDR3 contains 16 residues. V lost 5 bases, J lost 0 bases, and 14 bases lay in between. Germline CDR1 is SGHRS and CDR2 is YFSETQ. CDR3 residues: CASRGRWDSNTGELFF. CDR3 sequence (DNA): TGCGCCAGCAGGGGGCGGTGGGACTCGAACACCGGGGAGCTGTTTTTT.

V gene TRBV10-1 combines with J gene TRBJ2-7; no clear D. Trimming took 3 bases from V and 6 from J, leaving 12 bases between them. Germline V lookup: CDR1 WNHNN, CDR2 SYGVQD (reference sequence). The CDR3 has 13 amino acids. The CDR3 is CASSDRPVSEQYF. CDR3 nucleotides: TGCGCCAGCAGTGATCGCCCAGTATCCGAGCAGTACTTC.

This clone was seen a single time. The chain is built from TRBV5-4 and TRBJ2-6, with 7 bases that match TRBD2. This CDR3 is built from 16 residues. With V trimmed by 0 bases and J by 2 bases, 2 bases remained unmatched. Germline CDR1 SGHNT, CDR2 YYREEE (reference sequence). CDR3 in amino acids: CASSLVREAGANVLTF. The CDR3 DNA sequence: TGTGCCAGCAGCTTGGTCCGGGAGGCTGGGGCCAACGTCCTGACTTTC.

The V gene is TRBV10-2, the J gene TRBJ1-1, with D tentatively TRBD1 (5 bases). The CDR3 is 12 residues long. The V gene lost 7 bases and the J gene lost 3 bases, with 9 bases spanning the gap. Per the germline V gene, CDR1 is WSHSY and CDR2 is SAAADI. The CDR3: CASTDSYTEAFF. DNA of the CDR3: TGCGCCAGCACCGACAGCTACACTGAAGCTTTCTTT.

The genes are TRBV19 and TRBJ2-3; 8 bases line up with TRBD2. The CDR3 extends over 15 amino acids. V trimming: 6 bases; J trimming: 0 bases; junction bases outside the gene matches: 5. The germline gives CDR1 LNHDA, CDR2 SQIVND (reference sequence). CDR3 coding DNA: TGTGCCAGTAGCCTTAGCGGGAAAAGCACAGATACGCAGTATTTT. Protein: CASSLSGKSTDTQYF.

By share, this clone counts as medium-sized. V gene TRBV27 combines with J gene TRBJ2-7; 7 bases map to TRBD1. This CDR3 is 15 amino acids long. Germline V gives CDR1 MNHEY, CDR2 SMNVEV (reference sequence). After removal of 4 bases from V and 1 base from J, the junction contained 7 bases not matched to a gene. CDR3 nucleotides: TGTGCCAGCAGTTGGGGACAGTCCCTATCCTACGAGCAGTACTTC. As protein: CASSWGQSLSYEQYF.

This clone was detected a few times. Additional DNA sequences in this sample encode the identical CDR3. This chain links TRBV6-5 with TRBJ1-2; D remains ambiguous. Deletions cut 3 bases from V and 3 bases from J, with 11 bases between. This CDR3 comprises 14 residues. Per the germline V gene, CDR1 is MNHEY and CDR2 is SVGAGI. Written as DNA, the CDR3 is TGTGCCAGCAGTTATGGTGGAGTCGACTATGGCTACACCTTC. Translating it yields CASSYGGVDYGYTF.

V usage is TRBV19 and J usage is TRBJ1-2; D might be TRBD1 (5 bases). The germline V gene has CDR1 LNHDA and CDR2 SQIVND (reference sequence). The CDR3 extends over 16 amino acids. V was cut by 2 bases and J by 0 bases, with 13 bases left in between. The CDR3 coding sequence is TGTGCCAGTAGTATACAGGGTCTAGAGGCTAACTATGGCTACACCTTC. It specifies CASSIQGLEANYGYTF. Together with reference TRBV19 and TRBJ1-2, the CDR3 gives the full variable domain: DGGITQSPKYLFRKEGQNVTLSCEQNLNHDAMYWYRQDPGQGLRLIYYSQIVNDFQKGDIAEGYSVSREKKESFPLTVTSAQKNPTAFYLCASSIQGLEANYGYTFGSGTRLTVV.

The CDR3 region has the DNA TGTGCCAGCAGTGAATCTGGGACAGGGGATGAAAAACTGTTTTTT. Its translation: CASSESGTGDEKLFF. V usage is TRBV25-1 and J usage is TRBJ1-4; 10 bases are a match to TRBD1. CDR3 length equals 15 residues. Germline CDR1 reads MGHDK; CDR2 reads SYGVNS. V was clipped by 1 base and J by 6 bases; unmatched bases: 2.

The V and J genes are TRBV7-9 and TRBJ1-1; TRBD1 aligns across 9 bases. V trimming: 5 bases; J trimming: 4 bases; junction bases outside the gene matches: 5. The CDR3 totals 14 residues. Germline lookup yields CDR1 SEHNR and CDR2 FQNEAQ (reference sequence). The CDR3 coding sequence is TGTGCCAGCAGCCAACAGGGGGCGGTCACTGAAGCTTTCTTT. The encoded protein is CASSQQGAVTEAFF.

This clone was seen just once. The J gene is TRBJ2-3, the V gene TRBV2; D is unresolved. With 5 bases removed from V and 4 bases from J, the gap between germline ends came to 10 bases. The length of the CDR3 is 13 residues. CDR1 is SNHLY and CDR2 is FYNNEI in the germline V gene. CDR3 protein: CASSNNEPDTQYF. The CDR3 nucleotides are TGTGCCAGCAGTAATAACGAGCCAGATACGCAGTATTTT. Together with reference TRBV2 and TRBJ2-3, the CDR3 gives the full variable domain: EPEVTQTPSHQVTQMGQEVILRCVPISNHLYFYWYRQILGQKVEFLVSFYNNEISEKSEIFDDQFSVERPDGSNFTLKIRSTKLEDSAMYFCASSNNEPDTQYFGPGTRLTVL.

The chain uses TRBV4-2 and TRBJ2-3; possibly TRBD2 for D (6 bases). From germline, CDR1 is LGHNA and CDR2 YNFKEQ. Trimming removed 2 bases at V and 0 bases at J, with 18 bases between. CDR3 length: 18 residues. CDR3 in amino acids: CASSQTALGGVSTDTQYF. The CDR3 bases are TGTGCCAGCAGCCAAACCGCCCTGGGGGGAGTCAGCACAGATACGCAGTATTTT.

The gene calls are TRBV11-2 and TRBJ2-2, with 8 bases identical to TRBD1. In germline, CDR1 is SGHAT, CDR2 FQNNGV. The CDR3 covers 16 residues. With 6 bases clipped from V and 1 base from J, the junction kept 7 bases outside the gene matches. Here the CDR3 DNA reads TGTGCCAGCAGGCGACCGGGACAGGAGAACACCGGGGAGCTGTTTTTT. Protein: CASRRPGQENTGELFF.

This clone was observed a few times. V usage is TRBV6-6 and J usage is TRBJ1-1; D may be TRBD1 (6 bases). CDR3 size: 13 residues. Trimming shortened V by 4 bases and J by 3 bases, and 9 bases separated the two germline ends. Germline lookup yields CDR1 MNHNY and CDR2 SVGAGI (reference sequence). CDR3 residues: CASSSQGYTEAFF. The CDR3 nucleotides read TGTGCCAGCAGTTCCCAGGGGTACACTGAAGCTTTCTTT.

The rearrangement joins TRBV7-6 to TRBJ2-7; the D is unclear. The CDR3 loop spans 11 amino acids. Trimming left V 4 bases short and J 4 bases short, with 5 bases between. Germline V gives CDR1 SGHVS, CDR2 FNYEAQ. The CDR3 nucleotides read TGTGCCAGCAGCTCAGTATACGAGCAGTACTTC. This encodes CASSSVYEQYF.

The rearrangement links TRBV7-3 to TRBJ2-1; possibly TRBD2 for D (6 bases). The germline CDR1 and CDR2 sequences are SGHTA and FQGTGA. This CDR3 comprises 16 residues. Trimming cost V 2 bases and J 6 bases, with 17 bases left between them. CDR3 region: CASSLLAGYYRNEQFF. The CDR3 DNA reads TGTGCCAGCAGCTTATTGGCGGGATATTACCGCAATGAGCAGTTCTTC. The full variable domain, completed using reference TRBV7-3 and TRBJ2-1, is GAGVSQTPSNKVTEKGKYVELRCDPISGHTALYWYRQSLGQGPEFLIYFQGTGAADDSGLPNDRFFAVRPEGSVSTLKIQRTERGDSAVYLCASSLLAGYYRNEQFFGPGTRLTVL.

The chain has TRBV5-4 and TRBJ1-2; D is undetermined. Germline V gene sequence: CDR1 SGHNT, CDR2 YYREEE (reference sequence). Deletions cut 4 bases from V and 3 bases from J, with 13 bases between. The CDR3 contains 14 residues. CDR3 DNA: TGTGCCAGCAGCGGAGGAACAGCTTACTATGGCTACACCTTC. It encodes CASSGGTAYYGYTF.

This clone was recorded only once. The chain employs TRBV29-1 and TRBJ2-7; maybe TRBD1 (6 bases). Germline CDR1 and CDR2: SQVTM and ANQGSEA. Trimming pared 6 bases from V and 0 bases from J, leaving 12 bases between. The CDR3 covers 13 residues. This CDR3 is CSVGDKSSYEQYF. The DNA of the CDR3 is TGCAGCGTGGGGGACAAGAGCTCCTACGAGCAGTACTTC.

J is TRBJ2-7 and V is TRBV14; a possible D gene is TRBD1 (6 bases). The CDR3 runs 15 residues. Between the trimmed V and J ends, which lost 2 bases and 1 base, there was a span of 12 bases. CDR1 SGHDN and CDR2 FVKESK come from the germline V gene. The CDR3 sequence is CASSQQRQVSYEQYF. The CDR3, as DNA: TGTGCCAGCAGCCAACAGAGACAGGTTTCCTACGAGCAGTACTTC.

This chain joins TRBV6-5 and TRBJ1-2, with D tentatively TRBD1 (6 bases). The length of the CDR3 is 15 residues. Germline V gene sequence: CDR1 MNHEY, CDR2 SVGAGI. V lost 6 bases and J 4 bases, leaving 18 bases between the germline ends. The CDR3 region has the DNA TGTGCCAGCAGGAACTCTCAGGGGATACTCTATGGCTACACCTTC. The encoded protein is CASRNSQGILYGYTF.

The CDR3 region has the DNA TGTGCCAGCCGGGACAGGGTTTCCTACGAGCAGTACTTC. This translates into CASRDRVSYEQYF. The chain uses TRBV12-3 or TRBV12-4 and TRBJ2-7; 9 bases are a match to TRBD1. The CDR3 contains 13 residues. V was clipped by 8 bases and J by 1 base; unmatched bases: 3.

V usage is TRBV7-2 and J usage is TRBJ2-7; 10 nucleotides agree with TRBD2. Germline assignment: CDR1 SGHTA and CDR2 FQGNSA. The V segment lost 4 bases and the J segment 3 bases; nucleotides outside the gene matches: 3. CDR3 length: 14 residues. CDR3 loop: CASSSAGGIYEQYF. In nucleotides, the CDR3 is TGTGCCAGCAGCTCAGCGGGAGGGATCTACGAGCAGTACTTC.

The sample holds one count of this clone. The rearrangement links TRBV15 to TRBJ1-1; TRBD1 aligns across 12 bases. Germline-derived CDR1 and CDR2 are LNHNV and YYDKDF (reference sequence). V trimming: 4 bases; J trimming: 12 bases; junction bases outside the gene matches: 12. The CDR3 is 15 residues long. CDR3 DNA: TGTGCCACCAGCATGCAATTGGGACAGGGGGCGCGTACTTTCTTT. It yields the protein CATSMQLGQGARTFF.

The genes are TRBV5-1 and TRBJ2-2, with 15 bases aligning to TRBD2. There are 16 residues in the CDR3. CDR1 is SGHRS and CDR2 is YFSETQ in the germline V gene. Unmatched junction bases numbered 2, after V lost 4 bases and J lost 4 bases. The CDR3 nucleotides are TGCGCCAGCAGCAGGGGACTAGCGGGAGGCACCGGGGAGCTGTTTTTT. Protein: CASSRGLAGGTGELFF.

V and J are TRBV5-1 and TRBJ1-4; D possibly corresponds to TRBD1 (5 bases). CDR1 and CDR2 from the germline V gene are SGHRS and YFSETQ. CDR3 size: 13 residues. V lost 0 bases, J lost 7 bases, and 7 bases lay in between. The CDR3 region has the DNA TGCGCCAGCAGCTTGGACGGGGGTGAAAAACTGTTTTTT. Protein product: CASSLDGGEKLFF.

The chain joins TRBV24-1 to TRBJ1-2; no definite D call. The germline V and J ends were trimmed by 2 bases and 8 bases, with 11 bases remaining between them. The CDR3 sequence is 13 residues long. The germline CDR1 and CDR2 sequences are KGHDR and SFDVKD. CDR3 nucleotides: TGTGCCACCAGTGATTCGTTACAGCTAGGCTACACCTTC. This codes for CATSDSLQLGYTF.

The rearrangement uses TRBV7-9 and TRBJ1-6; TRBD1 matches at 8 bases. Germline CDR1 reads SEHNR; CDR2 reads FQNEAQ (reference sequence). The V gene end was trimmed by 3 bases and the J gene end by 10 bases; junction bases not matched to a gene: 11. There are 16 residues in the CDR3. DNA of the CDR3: TGTGCCAGCAGCTTTCTCCGCGACAGGGGAGGATCACCCCTCCACTTT. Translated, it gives CASSFLRDRGGSPLHF. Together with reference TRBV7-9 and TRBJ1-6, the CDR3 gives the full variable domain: DTGVSQNPRHKITKRGQNVTFRCDPISEHNRLYWYRQTLGQGPEFLTYFQNEAQLEKSRLLSDRFSAERPKGSFSTLEIQRTEQGDSAMYLCASSFLRDRGGSPLHFGNGTRLTVT.